The 5 T cell receptor beta chains reported below all come from one sample, sequenced in a study of PD-L1 blockade in urothelial cancer. Time point indicated: pretreatment peripheral blood. Measured with immunoSEQ multiplex PCR; TCRdb has only the in-frame clones, and not every one. The sample contains about 63,000 clones, about four fifths of which appear only once. Specimen: PBMCs, collected around atezolizumab (anti-PD-L1) treatment. The receptors derive from a man aged 65 to 85 with urothelial cancer.

This clone has only one observation. This chain joins TRBV10-3 and TRBJ2-5, with TRBD2 matching 10 bases. Germline V gene lookup returns CDR1 ENHRY and CDR2 SYGVKD. J was trimmed by 1 base and V by 6 bases; bases with no gene match: 8. This CDR3 comprises 16 residues. The chain's CDR3 is CAIREGLAKIQETQYF. The CDR3 region has the DNA TGTGCCATCAGGGAGGGACTAGCGAAAATCCAAGAGACCCAGTACTTC.

The J gene is TRBJ2-1, the V gene TRBV5-6; 10 bases are a match to TRBD1. J lost 8 bases, V lost 3 bases, and 2 bases had no gene match. Germline V gene lookup returns CDR1 SGHDT and CDR2 YYEEEE. The CDR3 runs 13 residues. Here the CDR3 DNA reads TGTGCCAGCAGCTGGACAGGGGGGGATGAGCAGTTCTTC. Its protein product is CASSWTGGDEQFF.

This sequence joins TRBV11-2 and TRBJ2-1, with a weak D call TRBD2 (5 bases). Per germline, CDR1 SGHAT and CDR2 FQNNGV. There are 16 residues in the CDR3. Trimming shortened V by 5 bases and J by 1 base, and 15 bases separated the two germline ends. The CDR3 loop is CASSPLGGPSYNEQFF. CDR3 nucleotide sequence: TGTGCCAGCAGCCCCTTGGGCGGGCCTTCCTACAATGAGCAGTTCTTC.

The chain joins TRBV27 to TRBJ2-7; the D gene is possibly TRBD1 (6 bases). Per germline, CDR1 MNHEY and CDR2 SMNVEV (reference sequence). The CDR3 sequence is 14 residues long. V was pared by 8 bases and J by 2 bases, with 16 bases between. CDR3 nucleotides: TGTGCCAGCGGATTCCGGGACACAGCCTACGAGCAGTACTTC. It encodes CASGFRDTAYEQYF.

The rearrangement joins TRBV28 to TRBJ1-6; D may be TRBD1 (5 bases). Looked up from germline, CDR1 is MDHEN and CDR2 is SYDVKM. The CDR3 consists of 12 residues. Trimming pared 4 bases from V and 7 bases from J, leaving 5 bases between. The CDR3 nucleotides are TGTGCCAGCAGTTGGACAAATTCACCCCTCCACTTT. Amino acid sequence: CASSWTNSPLHF.